These 14 T cell receptor beta chains were sequenced from one sample in a study of blood T cell repertoires in COVID-19. The protocol was immunoSEQ multiplex PCR, while the TCRdb copy is restricted to in-frame clones and leaves out a portion. The table shows roughly 180,000 clones, with about 83% occurring only once. Source material: peripheral blood. The receptors originated from a man aged 35 to 55 who had recovered from COVID-19.

The CDR3 DNA follows: TGTGCCAGCAGCTTAGCGGCGGGGGGGCAGACCCAGTACTTC. It codes for CASSLAAGGQTQYF. The rearrangement joins TRBV11-3 to TRBJ2-5; 9 bases align to TRBD2. V lost 1 base and J lost 6; bases outside the gene matches: 3. This CDR3 contains 14 residues. Germline CDR1 is SGHNT and CDR2 is YENEEA.

V usage is TRBV15 and J usage is TRBJ2-1; D is undetermined. Germline V lookup: CDR1 LNHNV, CDR2 YYDKDF (reference sequence). Trimming pared 5 bases from V and 3 bases from J, leaving 14 bases between. The CDR3 sequence is 15 residues long. In DNA, the CDR3 is TGTGCCACCAGCGTCATAGGAGAGATCTACAATGAGCAGTTCTTC. Residues: CATSVIGEIYNEQFF. Based on the CDR3 plus reference TRBV15 and TRBJ2-1, the full variable domain is DAMVIQNPRYQVTQFGKPVTLSCSQTLNHNVMYWYQQKSSQAPKLLFHYYDKDFNNEADTPDNFQSRRPNTSFCFLDIRSPGLGDTAMYLCATSVIGEIYNEQFFGPGTRLTVL.

The CDR3 loop reads CASFDRANYGYTF. The CDR3 region has the DNA TGTGCCAGCTTTGACAGAGCTAACTATGGCTACACCTTC. This chain links TRBV27 with TRBJ1-2, with TRBD1 as a possible D gene (5 bases). V was trimmed by 8 bases and J by 0 bases, leaving 10 bases between them. The CDR3 spans 13 residues. Looked up from germline, CDR1 is MNHEY and CDR2 is SMNVEV (reference sequence).

This chain links TRBV19 with TRBJ1-3; D is unclear. CDR1 LNHDA and CDR2 SQIVND come from the germline V gene (reference sequence). This CDR3 has 15 residues. V lost 6 bases and J 2 bases, leaving 14 bases between the germline ends. CDR3 sequence: CASSPVEITGNTIYF. CDR3 DNA: TGTGCCAGTAGCCCGGTAGAGATCACTGGAAACACCATATATTTT.

This chain connects TRBV9 to TRBJ2-5; maybe TRBD2 (5 bases). Germline V gene sequence: CDR1 SGDLS, CDR2 YYNGEE. The CDR3 runs 14 residues. V lost 4 bases and J lost 2, with 12 bases in between. The CDR3 sequence is CASSPGLVQETQYF. The CDR3 bases are TGTGCCAGCAGCCCTGGACTTGTTCAAGAGACCCAGTACTTC. Looking up the rest from reference TRBV9 and TRBJ2-5 gives the full variable domain: DSGVTQTPKHLITATGQRVTLRCSPRSGDLSVYWYQQSLDQGLQFLIQYYNGEERAKGNILERFSAQQFPDLHSELNLSSLELGDSALYFCASSPGLVQETQYFGPGTRLLVL.

The J gene is TRBJ1-2, the V gene TRBV6-1; D uncertain. From germline, CDR1 is MNHNS and CDR2 SASEGT. V was cut by 2 bases and J by 6 bases, with 13 bases left in between. This CDR3 has 14 residues. The CDR3 nucleotides are TGTGCCAGCAGTGAACTAGGAGGTTCGGATGGCTACACCTTC. The encoded protein is CASSELGGSDGYTF.

This clone occurred once. This rearrangement joins TRBV2 to TRBJ2-5, with 11 bases matching TRBD1. Germline CDR1 is SNHLY and CDR2 is FYNNEI. The CDR3 totals 15 residues. Trimming at V came to 5 bases and at J to 7 bases, leaving 9 bases not matched to a gene. The CDR3 sequence is CASSSDRGRLGTQYF. CDR3 DNA sequence: TGTGCCAGCAGTTCGGACAGGGGGCGTTTGGGGACCCAGTACTTC.

The V gene is TRBV7-8, the J gene TRBJ2-1; a possible D gene is TRBD2 (5 bases). Germline values: CDR1 SGHVS, CDR2 FQNEAQ. Trimming pared 5 bases from V and 7 bases from J, leaving 12 bases between. This CDR3 comprises 13 residues. CDR3 loop: CASSRERENEQFF. The CDR3 nucleotides read TGTGCCAGCAGCCGAGAGAGGGAAAATGAGCAGTTCTTC. Full variable domain (rest looked up from reference TRBV7-8 and TRBJ2-1): GAGVSQSPRYKVAKRGQDVALRCDPISGHVSLFWYQQALGQGPEFLTYFQNEAQLDKSGLPSDRFFAERPEGSVSTLKIQRTQQEDSAVYLCASSRERENEQFFGPGTRLTVL.

This clone showed up just a few times. The chain couples TRBV7-2 to TRBJ2-7; 9 bases are a match to TRBD1. V lost 4 bases to trimming and J lost 9 bases; unmatched junction nucleotides: 13. The germline V gene has CDR1 SGHTA and CDR2 FQGNSA. This CDR3 contains 15 residues. The CDR3 reads CASSSGQGSVTGQYF. CDR3 bases: TGTGCCAGCAGCTCGGGACAGGGCAGCGTAACTGGGCAGTACTTC.

The chain employs TRBV6-2 or TRBV6-3 and TRBJ1-1; 7 nucleotides agree with TRBD1. Unmatched junction bases numbered 11, after V lost 6 bases and J lost 4 bases. CDR3 size: 15 residues. Per germline, CDR1 MNHEY and CDR2 SVGEGT. The CDR3: CASSPQTGWGTEAFF. The CDR3 DNA is TGTGCCAGCAGCCCCCAGACAGGGTGGGGCACTGAAGCTTTCTTT.

The chain employs TRBV7-2 and TRBJ2-7; D call uncertain. V was cut by 1 base and J by 5 bases, with 18 bases left in between. There are 16 residues in the CDR3. Germline V lookup: CDR1 SGHTA, CDR2 FQGNSA. The CDR3 nucleotides read TGTGCCAGCAGCTTAGGAGGCAGCTATCCTGTAGACGAGCAGTACTTC. Amino acid sequence: CASSLGGSYPVDEQYF.

The V gene is TRBV21-1, the J gene TRBJ1-1; the D segment call TRBD1 is taken from the table without a DNA check. TRBV21-1 is shown as a pseudogene. This CDR3 is 15 amino acids long. CDR3 sequence (DNA): TGTGCCAGCATCCAACCCGGGACAGTCCTCACTGAAGCTTTCTTT. This translates into CASIQPGTVLTEAFF.

The rearrangement links TRBV12-3 or TRBV12-4 to TRBJ1-1; a possible D gene is TRBD1 (5 bases). The CDR3 length is 13 residues. Deletions cut 6 bases from V and 7 bases from J, with 15 bases between. Here the CDR3 DNA reads TGTGCCAGCAGCCGGAATTCGGGGGGTGAAGCTTTCTTT. Amino acids: CASSRNSGGEAFF.

The V gene is TRBV9, the J gene TRBJ2-2, with TRBD2 matching 11 bases. V dropped 0 bases and J dropped 3; count of bases not matched to a gene: 4. Germline lookup yields CDR1 SGDLS and CDR2 YYNGEE. The CDR3 is 17 residues long. In DNA, the CDR3 is TGTGCCAGCAGCGTAGGTACTAGCGGGAGTTACACCGGGGAGCTGTTTTTT. Translation gives CASSVGTSGSYTGELFF.